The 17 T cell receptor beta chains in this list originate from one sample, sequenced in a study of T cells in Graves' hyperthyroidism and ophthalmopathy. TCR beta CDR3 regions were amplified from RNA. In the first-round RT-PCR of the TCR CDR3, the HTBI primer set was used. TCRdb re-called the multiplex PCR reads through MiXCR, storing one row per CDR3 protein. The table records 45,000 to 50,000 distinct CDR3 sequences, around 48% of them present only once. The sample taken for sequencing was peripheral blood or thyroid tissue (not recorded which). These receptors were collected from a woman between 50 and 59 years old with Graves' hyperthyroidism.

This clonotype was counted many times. The CDR3: CASSQESGETEAFF. CDR3 DNA sequence: TGTGCCAGCAGCCAAGAGTCAGGGGAAACTGAAGCTTTCTTT. The genes are TRBV4-2 and TRBJ1-1; D perhaps matches TRBD1 (6 bases). This CDR3 spans 14 amino acids. Between the trimmed V and J ends, which lost 0 bases and 5 bases, there was a span of 10 bases. Germline loops: CDR1 LGHNA, CDR2 YNFKEQ.

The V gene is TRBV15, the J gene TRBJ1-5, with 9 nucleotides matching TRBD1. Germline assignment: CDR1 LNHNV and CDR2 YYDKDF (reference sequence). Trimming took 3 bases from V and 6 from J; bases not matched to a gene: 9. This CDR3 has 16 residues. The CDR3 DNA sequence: TGTGCCACCAGCAGCCCCCGGGACAGGGTGCTTCAGCCCCAGCATTTT. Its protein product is CATSSPRDRVLQPQHF.

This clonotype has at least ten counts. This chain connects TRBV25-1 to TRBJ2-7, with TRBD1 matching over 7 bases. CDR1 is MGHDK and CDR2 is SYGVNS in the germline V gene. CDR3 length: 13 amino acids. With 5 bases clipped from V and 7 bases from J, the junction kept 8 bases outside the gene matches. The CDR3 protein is CASSSGTAWEQYF. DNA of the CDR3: TGTGCCAGCAGTTCCGGGACAGCCTGGGAGCAGTACTTC.

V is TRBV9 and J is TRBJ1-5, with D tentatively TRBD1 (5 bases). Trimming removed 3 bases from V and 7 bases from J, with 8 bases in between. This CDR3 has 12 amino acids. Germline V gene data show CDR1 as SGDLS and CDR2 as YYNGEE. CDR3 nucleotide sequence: TGTGCCAGCAGCGCCGGGGACCAGCCCCAGCATTTT. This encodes CASSAGDQPQHF.

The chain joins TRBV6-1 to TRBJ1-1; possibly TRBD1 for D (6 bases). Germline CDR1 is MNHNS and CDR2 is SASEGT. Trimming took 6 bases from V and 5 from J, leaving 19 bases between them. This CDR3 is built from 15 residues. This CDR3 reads CASSWLEGRGTEAFF. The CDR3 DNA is TGTGCCAGCAGCTGGTTAGAAGGGAGGGGGACTGAAGCTTTCTTT.

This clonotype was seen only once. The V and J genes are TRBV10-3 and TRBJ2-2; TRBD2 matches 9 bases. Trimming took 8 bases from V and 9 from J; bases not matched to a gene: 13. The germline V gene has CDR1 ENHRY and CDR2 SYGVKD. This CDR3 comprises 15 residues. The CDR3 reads CAIGRGLAGTRELFF. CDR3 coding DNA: TGTGCCATCGGTAGGGGACTAGCTGGAACCAGGGAGCTGTTTTTT.

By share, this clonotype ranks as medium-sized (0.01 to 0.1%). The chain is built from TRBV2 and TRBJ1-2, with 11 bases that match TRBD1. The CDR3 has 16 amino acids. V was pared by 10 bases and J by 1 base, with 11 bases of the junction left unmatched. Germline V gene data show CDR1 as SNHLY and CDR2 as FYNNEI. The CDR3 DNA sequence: TGTGCCACCAAAGGGGACAGGGGGGCCAATAACTATGGCTACACCTTC. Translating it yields CATKGDRGANNYGYTF.

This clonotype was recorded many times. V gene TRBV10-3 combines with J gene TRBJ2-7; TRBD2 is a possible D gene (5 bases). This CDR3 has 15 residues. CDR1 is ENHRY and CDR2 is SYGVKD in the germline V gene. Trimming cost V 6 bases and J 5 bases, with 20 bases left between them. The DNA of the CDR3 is TGTGCCATCAGCCATGGGAGCGGCCGGGCCGACGAGCAGTACTTC. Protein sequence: CAISHGSGRADEQYF.

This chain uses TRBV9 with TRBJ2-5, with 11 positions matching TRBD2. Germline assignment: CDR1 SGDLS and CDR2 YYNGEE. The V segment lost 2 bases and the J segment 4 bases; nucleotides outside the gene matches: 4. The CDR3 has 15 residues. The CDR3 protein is CASSVGLAGGETQYF. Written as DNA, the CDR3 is TGTGCCAGCAGCGTCGGCCTAGCGGGAGGAGAGACCCAGTACTTC.

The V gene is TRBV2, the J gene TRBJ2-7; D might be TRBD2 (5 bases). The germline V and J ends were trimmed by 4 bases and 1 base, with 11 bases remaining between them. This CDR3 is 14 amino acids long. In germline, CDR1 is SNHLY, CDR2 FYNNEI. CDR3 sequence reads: CASSVGGLSYEQYF. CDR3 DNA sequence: TGTGCCAGCAGTGTTGGCGGGCTTTCCTACGAGCAGTACTTC.

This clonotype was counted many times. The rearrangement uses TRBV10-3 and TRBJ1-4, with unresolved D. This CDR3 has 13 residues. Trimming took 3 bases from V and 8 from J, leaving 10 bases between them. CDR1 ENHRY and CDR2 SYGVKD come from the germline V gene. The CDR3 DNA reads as TGTGCCATCAGTGAACGAGGAGGCGAAAAACTGTTTTTT. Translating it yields CAISERGGEKLFF.

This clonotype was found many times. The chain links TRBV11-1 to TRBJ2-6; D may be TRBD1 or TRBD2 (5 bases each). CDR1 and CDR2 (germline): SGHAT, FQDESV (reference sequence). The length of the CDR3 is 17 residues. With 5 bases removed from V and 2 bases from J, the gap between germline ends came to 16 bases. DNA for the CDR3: TGTGCCAGCAGCCCCCAGCAGTCGGGGCCTGGGGCCAACGTCCTGACTTTC. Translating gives CASSPQQSGPGANVLTF.

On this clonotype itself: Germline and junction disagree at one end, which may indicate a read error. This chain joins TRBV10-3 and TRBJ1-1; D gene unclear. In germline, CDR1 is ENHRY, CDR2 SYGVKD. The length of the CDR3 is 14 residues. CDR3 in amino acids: CATSGRAGNTEAFF. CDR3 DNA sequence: TGTGCCACCAGTGGACGGGCGGGCAACACTGAAGCTTTCTTT.

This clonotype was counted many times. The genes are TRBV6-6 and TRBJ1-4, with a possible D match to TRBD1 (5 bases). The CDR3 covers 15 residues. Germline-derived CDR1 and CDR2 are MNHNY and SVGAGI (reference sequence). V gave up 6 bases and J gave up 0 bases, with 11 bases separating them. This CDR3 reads CASRGLGATNEKLFF. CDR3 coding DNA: TGTGCCAGCAGGGGGCTGGGCGCAACTAATGAAAAACTGTTTTTT.

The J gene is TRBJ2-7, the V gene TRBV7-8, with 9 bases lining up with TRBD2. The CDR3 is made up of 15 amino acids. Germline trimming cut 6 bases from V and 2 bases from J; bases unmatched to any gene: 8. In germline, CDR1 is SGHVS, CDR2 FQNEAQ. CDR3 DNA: TGTGCCAGCAGTTACGGACTAGCGCCTACCTACGAGCAGTACTTC. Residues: CASSYGLAPTYEQYF. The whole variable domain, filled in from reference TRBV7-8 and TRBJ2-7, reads GAGVSQSPRYKVAKRGQDVALRCDPISGHVSLFWYQQALGQGPEFLTYFQNEAQLDKSGLPSDRFFAERPEGSVSTLKIQRTQQEDSAVYLCASSYGLAPTYEQYFGPGTRLTVT.

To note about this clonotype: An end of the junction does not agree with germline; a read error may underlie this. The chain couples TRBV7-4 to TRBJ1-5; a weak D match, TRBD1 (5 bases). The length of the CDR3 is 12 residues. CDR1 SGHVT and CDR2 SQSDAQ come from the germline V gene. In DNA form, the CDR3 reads TGTGCCAGCAGTTTAGGGGATCAGCCCCAGCATTTT. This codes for CASSLGDQPQHF.

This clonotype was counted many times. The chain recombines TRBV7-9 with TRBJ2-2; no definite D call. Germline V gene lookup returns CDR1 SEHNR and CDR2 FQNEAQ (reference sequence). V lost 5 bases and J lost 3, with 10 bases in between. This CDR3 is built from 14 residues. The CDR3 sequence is CASSPQVDTGELFF. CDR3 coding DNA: TGTGCCAGCAGCCCCCAGGTGGACACCGGGGAGCTGTTTTTT.